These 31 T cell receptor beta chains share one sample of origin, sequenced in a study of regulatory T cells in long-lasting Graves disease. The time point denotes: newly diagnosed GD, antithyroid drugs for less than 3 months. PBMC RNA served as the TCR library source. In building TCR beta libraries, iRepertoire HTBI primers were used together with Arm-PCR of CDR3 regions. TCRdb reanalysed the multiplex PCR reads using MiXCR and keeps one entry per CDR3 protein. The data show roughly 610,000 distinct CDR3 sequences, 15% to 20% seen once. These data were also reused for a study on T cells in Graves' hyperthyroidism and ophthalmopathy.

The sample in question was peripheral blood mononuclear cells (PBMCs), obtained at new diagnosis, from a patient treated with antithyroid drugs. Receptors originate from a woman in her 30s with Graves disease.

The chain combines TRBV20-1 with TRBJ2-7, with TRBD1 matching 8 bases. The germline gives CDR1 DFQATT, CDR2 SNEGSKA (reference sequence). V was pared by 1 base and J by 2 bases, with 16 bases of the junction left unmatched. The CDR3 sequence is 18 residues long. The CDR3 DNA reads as TGCAGTGCTAGAGCGAGCTTAGCCTCGACAGGGGATGCCTACGAGCAGTACTTC. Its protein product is CSARASLASTGDAYEQYF.

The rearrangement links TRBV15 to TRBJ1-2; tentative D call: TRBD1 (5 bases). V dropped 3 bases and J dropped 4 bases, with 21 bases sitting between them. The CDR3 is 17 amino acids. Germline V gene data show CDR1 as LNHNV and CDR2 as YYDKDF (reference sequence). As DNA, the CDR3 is TGTGCCACCAGCAGGGAGATTTGGGGGGGTCAGGCCTATGGCTACACCTTC. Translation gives CATSREIWGGQAYGYTF. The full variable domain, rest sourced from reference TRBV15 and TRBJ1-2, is DAMVIQNPRYQVTQFGKPVTLSCSQTLNHNVMYWYQQKSSQAPKLLFHYYDKDFNNEADTPDNFQSRRPNTSFCFLDIRSPGLGDTAMYLCATSREIWGGQAYGYTFGSGTRLTVV.

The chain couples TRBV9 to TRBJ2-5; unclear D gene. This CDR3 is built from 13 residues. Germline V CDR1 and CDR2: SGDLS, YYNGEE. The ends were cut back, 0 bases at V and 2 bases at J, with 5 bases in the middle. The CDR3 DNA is TGTGCCAGCAGCGTAGATGGACAAGAGACCCAGTACTTC. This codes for CASSVDGQETQYF.

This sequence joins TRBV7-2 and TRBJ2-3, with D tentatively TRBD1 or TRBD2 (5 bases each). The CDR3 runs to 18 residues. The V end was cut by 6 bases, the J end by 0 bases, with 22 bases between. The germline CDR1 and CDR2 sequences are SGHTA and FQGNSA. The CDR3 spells CASRKRWNRDVSTDTQYF. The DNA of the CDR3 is TGTGCCAGCAGAAAACGTTGGAACCGGGACGTTAGCACAGATACGCAGTATTTT.

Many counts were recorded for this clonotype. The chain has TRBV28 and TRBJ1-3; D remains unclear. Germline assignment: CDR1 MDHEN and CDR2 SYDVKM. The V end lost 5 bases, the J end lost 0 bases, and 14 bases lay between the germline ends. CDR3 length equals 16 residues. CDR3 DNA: TGTGCCAGCAGTCCCCATCAGGAGAACTCTGGAAACACCATATATTTT. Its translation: CASSPHQENSGNTIYF.

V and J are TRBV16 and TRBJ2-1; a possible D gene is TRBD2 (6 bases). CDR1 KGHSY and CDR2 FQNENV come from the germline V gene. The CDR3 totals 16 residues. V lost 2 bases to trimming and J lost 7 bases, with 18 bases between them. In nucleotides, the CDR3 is TGTGCCAGCAGCCAAGGTACCCCGGGGGTTGGGAATGAGCAGTTCTTC. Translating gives CASSQGTPGVGNEQFF. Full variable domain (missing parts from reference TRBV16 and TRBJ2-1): GEEVAQTPKHLVRGEGQKAKLYCAPIKGHSYVFWYQQVLKNEFKFLISFQNENVFDETGMPKERFSAKCLPNSPCSLEIQATKLEDSAVYFCASSQGTPGVGNEQFFGPGTRLTVL.

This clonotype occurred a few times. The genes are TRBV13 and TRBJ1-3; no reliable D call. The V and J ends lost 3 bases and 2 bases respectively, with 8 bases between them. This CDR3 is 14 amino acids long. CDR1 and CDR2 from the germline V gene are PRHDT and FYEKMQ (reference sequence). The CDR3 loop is CASSFFGTGNTIYF. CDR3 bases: TGTGCCAGCAGCTTCTTCGGAACTGGAAACACCATATATTTT.

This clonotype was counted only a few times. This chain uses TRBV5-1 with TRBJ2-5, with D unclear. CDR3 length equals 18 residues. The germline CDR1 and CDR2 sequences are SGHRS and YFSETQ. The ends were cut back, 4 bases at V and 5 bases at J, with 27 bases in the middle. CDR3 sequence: CASSPSLARAISAETQYF. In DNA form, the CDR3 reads TGCGCCAGCAGCCCGTCCTTGGCGCGAGCGATATCGGCGGAGACCCAGTACTTC.

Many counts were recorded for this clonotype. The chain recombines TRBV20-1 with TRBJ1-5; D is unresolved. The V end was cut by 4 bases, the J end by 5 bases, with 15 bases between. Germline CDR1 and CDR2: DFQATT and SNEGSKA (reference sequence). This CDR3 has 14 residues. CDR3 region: CSATDPMEYQPQHF. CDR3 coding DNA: TGCAGTGCTACTGACCCGATGGAATATCAGCCCCAGCATTTT.

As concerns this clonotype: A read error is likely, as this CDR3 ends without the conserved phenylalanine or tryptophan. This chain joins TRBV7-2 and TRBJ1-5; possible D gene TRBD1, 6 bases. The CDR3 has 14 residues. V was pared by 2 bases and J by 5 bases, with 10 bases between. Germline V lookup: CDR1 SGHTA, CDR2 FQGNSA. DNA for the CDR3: TGTGCCAGCAGCTTAAAGGCAGGGGATCAGCCCCAGCATTCT. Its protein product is CASSLKAGDQPQHS.

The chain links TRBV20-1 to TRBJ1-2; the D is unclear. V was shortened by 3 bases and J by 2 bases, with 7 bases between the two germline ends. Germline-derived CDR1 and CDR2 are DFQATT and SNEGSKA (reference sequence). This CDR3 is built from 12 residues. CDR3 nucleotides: TGCAGTGCTAGCCTGGGAAACTATGGCTACACCTTC. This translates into CSASLGNYGYTF.

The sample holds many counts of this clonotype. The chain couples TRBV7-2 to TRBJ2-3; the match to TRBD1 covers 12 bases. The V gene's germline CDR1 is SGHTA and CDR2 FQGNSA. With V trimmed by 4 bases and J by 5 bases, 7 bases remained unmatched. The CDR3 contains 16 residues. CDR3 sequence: CASSSSGTGGKDTQYF. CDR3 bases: TGTGCCAGCAGCTCCTCCGGGACAGGGGGCAAAGATACGCAGTATTTT.

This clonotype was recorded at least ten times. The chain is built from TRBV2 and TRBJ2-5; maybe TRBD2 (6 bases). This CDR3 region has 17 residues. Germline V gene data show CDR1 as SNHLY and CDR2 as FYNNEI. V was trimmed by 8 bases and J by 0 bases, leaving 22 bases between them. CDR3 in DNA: TGTGCCAGCGAAGGAGGTCTAGCGCCAGAACACCAAGAGACCCAGTACTTC. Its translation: CASEGGLAPEHQETQYF.

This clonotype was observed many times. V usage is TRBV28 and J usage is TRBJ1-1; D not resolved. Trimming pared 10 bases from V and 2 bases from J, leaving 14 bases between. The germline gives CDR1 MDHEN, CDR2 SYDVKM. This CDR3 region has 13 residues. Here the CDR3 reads CATQQRSNTEAFF. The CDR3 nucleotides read TGTGCCACGCAGCAAAGGAGCAACACTGAAGCTTTCTTT.

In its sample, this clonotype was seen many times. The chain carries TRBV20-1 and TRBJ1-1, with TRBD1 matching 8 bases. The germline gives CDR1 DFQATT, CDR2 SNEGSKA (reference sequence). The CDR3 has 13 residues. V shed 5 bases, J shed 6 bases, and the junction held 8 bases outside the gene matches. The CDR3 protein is CSAPRTGRSEAFF. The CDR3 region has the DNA TGCAGTGCTCCTCGGACAGGGCGATCTGAAGCTTTCTTT.

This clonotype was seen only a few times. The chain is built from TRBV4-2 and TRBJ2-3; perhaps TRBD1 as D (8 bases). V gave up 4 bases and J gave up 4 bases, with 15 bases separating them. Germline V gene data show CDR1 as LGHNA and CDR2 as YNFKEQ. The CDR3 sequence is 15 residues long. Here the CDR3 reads CASSPDRAGADTQYF. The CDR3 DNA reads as TGTGCCAGCAGCCCGGACAGGGCGGGAGCAGATACGCAGTATTTT.

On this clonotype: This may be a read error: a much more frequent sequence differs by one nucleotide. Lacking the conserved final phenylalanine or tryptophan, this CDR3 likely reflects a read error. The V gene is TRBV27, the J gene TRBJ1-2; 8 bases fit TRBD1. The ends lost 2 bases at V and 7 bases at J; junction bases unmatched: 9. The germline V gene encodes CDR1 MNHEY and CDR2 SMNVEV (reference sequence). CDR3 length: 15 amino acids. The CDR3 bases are TGTGCCAGCAGTTTAAGTCTCCAGGGGGCAGTTGGCTACACCCTC. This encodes CASSLSLQGAVGYTL.

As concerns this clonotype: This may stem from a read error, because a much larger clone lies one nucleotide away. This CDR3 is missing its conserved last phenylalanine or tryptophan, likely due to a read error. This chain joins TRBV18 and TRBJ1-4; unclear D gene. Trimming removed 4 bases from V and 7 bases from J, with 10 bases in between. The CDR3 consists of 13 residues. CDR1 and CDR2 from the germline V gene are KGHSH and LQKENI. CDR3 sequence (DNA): TGTGCCAGCTCACGTAATACCGGTGAAAAACTGTTTTCT. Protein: CASSRNTGEKLFS.

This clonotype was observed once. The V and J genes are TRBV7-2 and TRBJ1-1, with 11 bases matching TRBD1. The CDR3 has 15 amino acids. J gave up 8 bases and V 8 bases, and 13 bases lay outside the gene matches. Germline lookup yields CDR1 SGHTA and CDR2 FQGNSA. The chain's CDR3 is CASSPLGTGGLEAFF. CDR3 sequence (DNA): TGTGCCAGCTCACCACTCGGGACAGGGGGATTGGAAGCTTTCTTT.

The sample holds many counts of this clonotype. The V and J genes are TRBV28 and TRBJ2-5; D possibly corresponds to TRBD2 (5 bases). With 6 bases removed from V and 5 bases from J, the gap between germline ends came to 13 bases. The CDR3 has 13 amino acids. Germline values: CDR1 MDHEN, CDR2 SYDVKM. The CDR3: CASRPGGRETQYF. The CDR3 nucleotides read TGTGCCAGCAGACCCGGAGGAAGGGAGACCCAGTACTTC.

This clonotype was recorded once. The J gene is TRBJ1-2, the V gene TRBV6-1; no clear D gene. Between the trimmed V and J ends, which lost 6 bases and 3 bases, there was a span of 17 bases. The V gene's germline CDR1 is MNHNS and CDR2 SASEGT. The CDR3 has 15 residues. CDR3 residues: CASRAPGEGHYGYTF. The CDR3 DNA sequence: TGTGCCAGCAGGGCTCCCGGGGAAGGGCACTATGGCTACACCTTC.

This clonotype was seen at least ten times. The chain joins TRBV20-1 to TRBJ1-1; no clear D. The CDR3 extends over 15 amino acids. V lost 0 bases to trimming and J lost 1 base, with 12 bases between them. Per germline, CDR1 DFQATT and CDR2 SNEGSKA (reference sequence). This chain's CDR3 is CSARDIGRPNTEAFF. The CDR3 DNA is TGCAGTGCTAGAGACATAGGACGTCCGAACACTGAAGCTTTCTTT.

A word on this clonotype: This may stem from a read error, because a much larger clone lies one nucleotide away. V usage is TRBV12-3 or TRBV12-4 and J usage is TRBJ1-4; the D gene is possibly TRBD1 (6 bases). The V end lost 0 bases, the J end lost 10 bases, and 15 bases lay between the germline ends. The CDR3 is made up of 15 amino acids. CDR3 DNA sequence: TGTGCCAGCAGTTTAGCCGGACAGTTAGGTGGAAAACTGTTTTTT. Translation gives CASSLAGQLGGKLFF.

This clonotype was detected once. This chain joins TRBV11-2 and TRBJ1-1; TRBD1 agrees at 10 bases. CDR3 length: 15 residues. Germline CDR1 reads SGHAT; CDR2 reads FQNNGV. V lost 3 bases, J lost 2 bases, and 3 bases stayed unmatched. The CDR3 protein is CASSFDRGRNTEAFF. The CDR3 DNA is TGTGCCAGCAGCTTCGACAGGGGGCGAAACACTGAAGCTTTCTTT.

CDR3 DNA sequence: TGTGCCAGCAGCCAAGAAGTAAGACTAGGGTCCTACAATGAGCAGTTCTTC. Its protein is CASSQEVRLGSYNEQFF. This chain uses TRBV3-1 with TRBJ2-1; possible D gene TRBD2, 6 bases. Germline assignment: CDR1 LGHDT and CDR2 YNNKEL (reference sequence). Trimming pared 0 bases from V and 1 base from J, leaving 13 bases between. This CDR3 comprises 17 residues.

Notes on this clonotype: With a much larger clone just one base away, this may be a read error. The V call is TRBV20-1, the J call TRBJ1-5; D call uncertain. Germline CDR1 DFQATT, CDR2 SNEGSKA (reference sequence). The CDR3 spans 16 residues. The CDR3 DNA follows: TGCAGTGCTAGAGATGGTCGGCTTTATACCAATCAGCCCCGGCATTTT. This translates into CSARDGRLYTNQPRHF.

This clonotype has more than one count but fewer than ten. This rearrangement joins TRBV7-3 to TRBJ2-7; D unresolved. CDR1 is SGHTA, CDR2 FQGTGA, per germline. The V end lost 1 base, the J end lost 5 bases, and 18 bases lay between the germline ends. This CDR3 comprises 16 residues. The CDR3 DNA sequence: TGTGCCAGCAGCTTAAACCCGAGATCGGGTGTCCACGAGCAGTACTTC. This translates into CASSLNPRSGVHEQYF. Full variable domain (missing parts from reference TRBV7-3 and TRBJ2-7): GAGVSQTPSNKVTEKGKYVELRCDPISGHTALYWYRQSLGQGPEFLIYFQGTGAADDSGLPNDRFFAVRPEGSVSTLKIQRTERGDSAVYLCASSLNPRSGVHEQYFGPGTRLTVT.

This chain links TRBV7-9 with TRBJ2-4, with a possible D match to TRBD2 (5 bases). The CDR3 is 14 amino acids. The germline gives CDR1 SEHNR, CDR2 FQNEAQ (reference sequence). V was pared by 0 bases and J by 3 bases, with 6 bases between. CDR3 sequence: CASSLAGNKNIQYF. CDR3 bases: TGTGCCAGCAGCTTAGCCGGGAACAAAAACATTCAGTACTTC.

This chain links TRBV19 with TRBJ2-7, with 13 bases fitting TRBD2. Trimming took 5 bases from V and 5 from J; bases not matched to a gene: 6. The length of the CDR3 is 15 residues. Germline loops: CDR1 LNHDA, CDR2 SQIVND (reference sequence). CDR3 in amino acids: CASSGLAGAHHEQYF. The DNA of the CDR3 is TGTGCCAGTAGTGGACTAGCGGGAGCCCACCACGAGCAGTACTTC.

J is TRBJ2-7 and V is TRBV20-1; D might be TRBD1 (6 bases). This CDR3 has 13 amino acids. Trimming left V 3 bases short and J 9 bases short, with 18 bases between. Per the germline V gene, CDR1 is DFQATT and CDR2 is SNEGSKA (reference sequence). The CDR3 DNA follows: TGCAGTGCTAGCCGGGACACTGGTTATGTGCAGTACTTC. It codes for CSASRDTGYVQYF.

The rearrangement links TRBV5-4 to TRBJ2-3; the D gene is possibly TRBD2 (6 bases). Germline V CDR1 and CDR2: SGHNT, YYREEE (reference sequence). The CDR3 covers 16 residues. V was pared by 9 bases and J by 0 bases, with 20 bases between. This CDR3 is CATTRNGGVSTDTQYF. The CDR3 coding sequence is TGTGCCACCACCCGAAACGGCGGGGTTAGCACAGATACGCAGTATTTT.